A selection of T cell receptor beta chains follows, all from one sample in a study of blood T cell repertoires in COVID-19. Assay: immunoSEQ multiplex PCR; the TCRdb copy retains only in-frame clones and omits some. The repertoire includes about 210,000 clones, around 82% of them detected once, and 9.5% to 15% sits in the top ten. The sequenced sample was peripheral blood. The receptor source for this set is a human donor in a cohort sampled during active COVID-19. Both conserved end residues are part of each CDR3. The order of the fields is J gene, V gene, clone size, D gene, CDR3 DNA, CDR3 protein. A D gene is named only where the DNA matches it firmly. Clone size is not always given. Where it is, it says once, few, many or a class for expanded clones.

J: TRBJ2-1; V: TRBV27; size: NA; D: TRBD2; DNA: TGTGCCAGCAGTCCGCTGGGACTAGCGGGAGCAATTGAGCAGTTCTTC; CDR3: CASSPLGLAGAIEQFF
J: TRBJ2-5; V: TRBV27; size: NA; D: NA; DNA: TGTGCCAGCAGGCGGGGACAGAACCCCACAACCCAGTACTTC; CDR3: CASRRGQNPTTQYF
J: TRBJ1-1; V: TRBV6-5; size: NA; D: NA; DNA: TGTGCCAGCAGTTACGCGGCCCAGGGGTACACTGAAGCTTTCTTT; CDR3: CASSYAAQGYTEAFF
J: TRBJ1-1; V: TRBV27; size: NA; D: TRBD1; DNA: TGTGCCACAAACAGGGGACCGAACACTGAAGCTTTCTTT; CDR3: CATNRGPNTEAFF
J: TRBJ2-2; V: TRBV6-5; size: NA; D: NA; DNA: TGTGCCAGCAGTTACTCGTGGACAGACACCGGGGAGCTGTTTTTT; CDR3: CASSYSWTDTGELFF
J: TRBJ1-3; V: TRBV23-1; size: NA; D: NA; DNA: TGCGCCAGCAAATCAATCGAAAAAAAACGGAGGGTTGCAGGAAACACCATATATTTT; CDR3: CASKSIEKKRRVAGNTIYF
J: TRBJ1-5; V: TRBV19; size: NA; D: TRBD1; DNA: TGTGCCAGTAGTGTCCGGGACAGAAGCAATCAGCCCCAGCATTTT; CDR3: CASSVRDRSNQPQHF
J: TRBJ2-5; V: TRBV6-1; size: NA; D: NA; DNA: TGTGCCAGCAGTGATGTCAGGCAGGGAGAGACCCAGTACTTC; CDR3: CASSDVRQGETQYF
J: TRBJ1-4; V: TRBV19; size: NA; D: TRBD1; DNA: TGTGCCAGTAGTTCGGGACAGGTGACTAATGAAAAACTGTTTTTT; CDR3: CASSSGQVTNEKLFF
J: TRBJ1-1; V: TRBV28; size: NA; D: TRBD1; DNA: TGTGCCAGCAGCTCGCCAGGGGGCTTGAACACTGAAGCTTTCTTT; CDR3: CASSSPGGLNTEAFF
J: TRBJ2-6; V: TRBV28; size: NA; D: TRBD1; DNA: TGTGCCAGCAGTTTATTCCTCCAGGGGGCTAGTGGGGCCAACGTCCTGACTTTC; CDR3: CASSLFLQGASGANVLTF
J: TRBJ1-3; V: TRBV7-9; size: NA; D: TRBD1; DNA: TGTGCCAGCAGCCCAGGGGGGAACTCTGGAAACACCATATATTTT; CDR3: CASSPGGNSGNTIYF
J: TRBJ2-5; V: TRBV7-2; size: NA; D: TRBD1; DNA: TGTGCCAGCAGCTCCGACAGGGTGGGGACCCAGTACTTC; CDR3: CASSSDRVGTQYF
J: TRBJ2-3; V: TRBV5-4; size: NA; D: TRBD2; DNA: TGTGCCAGCAGCTTGGGATGGACTAGAACCACAGATACGCAGTATTTT; CDR3: CASSLGWTRTTDTQYF
J: TRBJ2-7; V: TRBV4-3; size: NA; D: TRBD1; DNA: TGCGCCAGCAGCCACATAGGGACAGGGTATAGCTCCTACGAGCAGTACTTC; CDR3: CASSHIGTGYSSYEQYF
J: TRBJ2-2; V: TRBV6-5; size: NA; D: NA; DNA: TGTGCCAGCAGTCCCGCCGCGGCGGGTACCGGGGAGCTGTTTTTT; CDR3: CASSPAAAGTGELFF
J: TRBJ1-4; V: TRBV7-2; size: NA; D: NA; DNA: TGTGCCAGCAGGACGGGTTCCGGAGCGAATGAAAAACTGTTTTTT; CDR3: CASRTGSGANEKLFF
J: TRBJ1-5; V: TRBV6-1; size: NA; D: NA; DNA: TGTGCCAGCAGTGATAGCGCTCAACAGCCCCAGCATTTT; CDR3: CASSDSAQQPQHF
J: TRBJ1-3; V: TRBV7-2; size: NA; D: NA; DNA: TGTGCCAGCAGCTTTCAGGGTTTTTCTGGAAACACCATATATTTT; CDR3: CASSFQGFSGNTIYF
J: TRBJ1-1; V: TRBV29-1; size: NA; D: NA; DNA: TGCAGCGTTTGGGGTCGGGAGAACACTGAAGCTTTCTTT; CDR3: CSVWGRENTEAFF
J: TRBJ1-4; V: TRBV7-2; size: few; D: TRBD1; DNA: TGTGCCAGCAGCTTAAGGACAGGATCGAATGAAAAACTGTTTTTT; CDR3: CASSLRTGSNEKLFF
J: TRBJ1-2; V: TRBV6-2/TRBV6-3; size: few; D: NA; DNA: TGTGCCAGCAGTTACTCGGAGGGAGTAACTTCTGGCTACACCTTC; CDR3: CASSYSEGVTSGYTF
J: TRBJ2-1; V: TRBV2; size: NA; D: NA; DNA: TGTGCCAGCAACCGTTGGCAGGGACTCTACAATGAGCAGTTCTTC; CDR3: CASNRWQGLYNEQFF
J: TRBJ1-5; V: TRBV19; size: NA; D: TRBD1; DNA: TGTGCCAGTAGTATAGGGGACAGGGGGTGGCAGCCCCAGCATTTT; CDR3: CASSIGDRGWQPQHF
J: TRBJ2-3; V: TRBV7-6; size: NA; D: NA; DNA: TGTGCCAGCAGCTCCCAAGGAGGGAGAAACACAGATACGCAGTATTTT; CDR3: CASSSQGGRNTDTQYF
J: TRBJ1-5; V: TRBV19; size: few; D: TRBD1; DNA: TGTGCCAGTAGTCCCGACAGGGGGCGGCGTCAGCCCCAGCATTTT; CDR3: CASSPDRGRRQPQHF
J: TRBJ2-1; V: TRBV15; size: NA; D: TRBD2; DNA: TGTGCCACCAGCAGAGTTGCGGGAGATATGGGAAATGAGCAGTTCTTC; CDR3: CATSRVAGDMGNEQFF
J: TRBJ2-7; V: TRBV5-1; size: NA; D: TRBD1; DNA: TGCGCCAGCAGCTGGGCCCCCGGGACAGCTGACTACGAGCAGTACTTC; CDR3: CASSWAPGTADYEQYF
J: TRBJ2-3; V: TRBV4-3; size: NA; D: TRBD2; DNA: TGCGCCAGCAGCCAAGAACCTAGCGGAAGCACAGATACGCAGTATTTT; CDR3: CASSQEPSGSTDTQYF
J: TRBJ1-3; V: TRBV1; size: NA; D: NA; DNA: TGCACCAGCAGCCACCGACAGGGGTCAAACTCTGGAAACACCATATATTTT; CDR3: CTSSHRQGSNSGNTIYF